This T cell receptor (beta chain) was captured by sequencing in a study of blood T cell repertoires in COVID-19. Recovery meant two consecutive negative NP/OP PCR tests, professional clearance, or resolved symptoms. Authors' data handling: How many nucleated cells were present was estimated from reference gene primer amplification. Sequencing used immunoSEQ multiplex PCR; TCRdb keeps in-frame clones, though not all of them. V and J calls and clone size are copied from that table; D and trimming were computed from the DNA. Of more than 450,000 clones in the sample, about nine tenths were seen once. CDR1 SGHKS and CDR2 YYEKEE come from the germline V gene (reference sequence). The CDR3 runs to 16 residues. V gave up 4 bases and J gave up 6 bases, with 22 bases separating them.

The clonotype was recovered from a woman in her late teens or twenties who had recovered from COVID-19. What was sequenced was PBMCs or T cells enriched from blood (not recorded which). V gene TRBV5-5 combines with J gene TRBJ2-5; TRBD2 is a possible D gene (6 bases). CDR3 protein: CASSQRGTEDTQTQYF. Written as DNA, the CDR3 is TGTGCCAGCAGCCAACGTGGGACTGAAGATACGCAGACCCAGTACTTC.